This T cell receptor (beta chain) emerged from a study of T cells in Graves' hyperthyroidism and ophthalmopathy. Study results and caveats: Model-based prediction identified ophthalmopathy a median about 6 months prior to its onset. Also found in blood were most expanded thyroid clonotypes above 0.001.

TCR beta CDR3 region amplification was performed from RNA transcripts. The TCR CDR3 first-round RT-PCR relied on the HTBI primer set. Using its own MiXCR run on the multiplex PCR reads, TCRdb lists one record per CDR3 protein. The sample shows about 570,000 distinct CDR3 sequences, approximately 44% of them seen only once. Not enrolled were patients with uncontrolled infection, other autoimmune disease, pregnancy or lactation. Diagnosis relied on clinical symptoms, serum thyroxine and TRAb, thyroid ultrasound and orbital computed tomography. CDR1 and CDR2 from the germline V gene are SEHNR and FQNEAQ (reference sequence). The CDR3 runs 16 residues. Trimming stripped 3 bases from V and 5 bases from J, with 16 bases between. Concerning this clonotype itself: Antigen unknown.

The sequenced material came from peripheral blood or thyroid tissue (not recorded which). The sequence was collected from an adult woman with Graves' disease, either hyperthyroidism or ophthalmopathy (not recorded which). The chain uses TRBV7-9 and TRBJ1-4, with a possible D match to TRBD1 (5 bases). The CDR3 bases are TGTGCCAGCAGCTTCGCCCCAGGGAGTCAAAATGAAAAACTGTTTTTT. Its protein is CASSFAPGSQNEKLFF.